The clone carrying this TCR beta chain was recorded at least ten times. TRB rearrangements were amplified by multiplex PCR with BIOMED2 TRB-A/B primers. One entry per CDR3 protein results from TCRdb running MiXCR on the multiplex PCR reads. This sample has 20,000 to 25,000 distinct CDR3 sequences, with about 31% found just once. The junction had 4 bases not matched to a gene; V was cut back by 6 bases and J by 1 base. The CDR3 has 15 amino acids. CDR1 and CDR2 from the germline V gene are MNHEY and SVGAGI. This sample stems from a study of T and B cells in COVID-19 patients. Study-level information: Critical illness requiring mechanical ventilation or extracorporeal membrane oxygenation affected three fifths of the roughly 20 active-infection patients. In the active-infection cohort, about 90% of the roughly 20 patients had comorbidities linked to unfavorable COVID-19 outcome.

Each TRB amplification used roughly 250-550 ng of genomic DNA from blood. J is TRBJ2-3 and V is TRBV6-5; 10 bases map to TRBD2. Sequenced input: blood. The TCR sequence derives from a human donor who had recovered from COVID-19. The CDR3 protein is CASRTGLAGTDTQYF. CDR3 coding DNA: TGTGCCAGCAGGACTGGACTAGCGGGCACAGATACGCAGTATTTT.